Listed below are T cell receptor beta chains from one sample, sequenced in a study of blood T cells in healthy people across ages. TCRdb independently ran MiXCR on the 5' RACE reads; one entry per CDR3 protein. The sample shows hundreds of thousands of distinct CDR3 sequences, around 24% of them seen only once. The same data also went into a second study, on T cells of mothers and their children.

Sequenced material: blood. The receptors come from a boy younger than 18 in good health. CDR3s include the opening cysteine and the closing phenylalanine or tryptophan. The D gene is left open where the match is weak. Some rows have no size entry. The others give once, few or many, or a class for an expanded clone.

d_gene,j_gene,abundance,v_gene,CDR3nt,CDR3aa
.,TRBJ1-1,few,TRBV29-1,TGCAGCGTTGCAGCGGGGGGGAGCACTGAAGCTTTCTTT,CSVAAGGSTEAFF
.,TRBJ2-3,few,TRBV4-3,TGCGCCAGCAGCCAAGGGTCGAGAGCGGCAGATACGCAGTATTTT,CASSQGSRAADTQYF
TRBD2,TRBJ2-5,.,TRBV6-2/TRBV6-3,TGTGCCAGCAGCCGTAGACTAGCGGGGGGAAAAGAGACCCAGTACTTC,CASSRRLAGGKETQYF
TRBD1,TRBJ1-2,many,TRBV7-2,TGTGCCAGCAGCGACTCAGGGGGAGGCTACACCTTC,CASSDSGGGYTF
.,TRBJ2-3,.,TRBV6-1,TGTGCCAGCAGAACCCTTACTCCGGGGCGGGGTTATACGCAGTATTTT,CASRTLTPGRGYTQYF
.,TRBJ1-2,.,TRBV6-1,TGTGCCAGCAGTGAAGCGCTCGTCAAAGGGTCCCACTTTAATGCTAACTATGGCTACACCTTC,CASSEALVKGSHFNANYGYTF
.,TRBJ2-1,.,TRBV29-1,TGCAGCGTTGATGGGGGTAGGTTATCCTACAATGAGCAGTTCTTC,CSVDGGRLSYNEQFF
.,TRBJ2-5,.,TRBV11-2,TGCGCCAGCAGCCCGGGACAAAAGTACGAAGAGACCCAGTACTTC,CASSPGQKYEETQYF
.,TRBJ2-7,few,TRBV6-2/TRBV6-3,TGTGCCAGCAGTTACTCGGCGGATCCGACGTACGAGCAGTACTTC,CASSYSADPTYEQYF
.,TRBJ2-4,.,TRBV7-2,TGTGCCAGCAGCTTAAGTAGCGGTCCAGGGGAGAACATTCAGTACTTC,CASSLSSGPGENIQYF
TRBD1,TRBJ2-7,few,TRBV7-9,TGTGCCAGCAGCCCCGGACAGGGCAGATCCTACGAGCAGTACTTC,CASSPGQGRSYEQYF
TRBD2,TRBJ2-5,many,TRBV28,TGTGCCAGCAGTCCCGGACTAGCGGTATACTGGTACCAAGAGACCCAGTACTTC,CASSPGLAVYWYQETQYF
TRBD2,TRBJ2-5,.,TRBV7-2,TGTGCCAGCAGCTTAAGCGGGGTTGAAGAGACCCAGTACTTC,CASSLSGVEETQYF
.,TRBJ1-1,.,TRBV6-2/TRBV6-3,TGTGCCAGCAGATCCCACCTCCGGGACAAAAACACTGAAGCTTTCTTT,CASRSHLRDKNTEAFF
TRBD1,TRBJ2-7,few,TRBV7-2,TGTGCCAGCAGCCGGGACAGCGTCTACGAGCAGTACTTC,CASSRDSVYEQYF
.,TRBJ1-6,.,TRBV27,TGTGCCAGCAGTTTTAGACAGAGGAATTCACCCCTCCACTTT,CASSFRQRNSPLHF
TRBD2,TRBJ2-3,few,TRBV6-4,TGTGCCAGCAGTGACTCTCCGGGACTAGCGGGGACTCGAACAGATACGCAGTATTTT,CASSDSPGLAGTRTDTQYF
TRBD2,TRBJ2-1,.,TRBV9,TGTGCCAGCAGCGCCCAAGTCGGGCGGGAGTTAAATGAGCAGTTCTTC,CASSAQVGRELNEQFF
TRBD2,TRBJ2-3,.,TRBV27,TGTGCCAGCAGGAGACTAGCGGGAGGGGGCACAGATACGCAGTATTTT,CASRRLAGGGTDTQYF
TRBD1,TRBJ2-2,few,TRBV28,TGTGCCAGCAGTTTTCCCAGGGGACAGGGTTTCGGGACCACATCCGGGGAGCTGTTTTTT,CASSFPRGQGFGTTSGELFF
TRBD1,TRBJ1-1,once,TRBV6-5,TGTGCCTGCAGTAGGGACAGGGGGAACACTGAAGCTTTCTTT,CACSRDRGNTEAFF
TRBD2,TRBJ2-2,.,TRBV7-8,TGTGCCAGTGAGTCAGCGGGGGTGAACACCGGGGAGCTGTTTTTT,CASESAGVNTGELFF
TRBD1,TRBJ1-2,.,TRBV7-3,TGTGCCAGCAGCAGTGGACAGGGCGACTACACCTTC,CASSSGQGDYTF